This T cell receptor (beta chain) stems from a study of T cell changes during pregnancy in multiple sclerosis. TCRdb's copy holds only in-frame clones and misses some; the assay was immunoSEQ multiplex PCR. The repertoire has about 38,000 clones, 80% to 95% of them found once; the top ten carry roughly an eighth. The CDR3 extends over 15 amino acids. Germline CDR1 MNHNY, CDR2 SVGAGI (reference sequence). Trimming took 6 bases from V and 6 from J, leaving 20 bases between them. This chain uses TRBV6-6 with TRBJ1-1, with D tentatively TRBD1 (6 bases). The sequenced sample was CD8+ T cells from peripheral blood mononuclear cells, obtained after pregnancy. The receptor comes from a female donor with multiple sclerosis, enrolled in a pregnancy study. In DNA, the CDR3 is TGTGCCAGCAGCCCCGGCGGGGGGCGCATCGCTGAAGCTTTCTTT. Amino acids: CASSPGGGRIAEAFF.